These 17 T cell receptor beta chains came from one sample sequenced in a study of control samples from healthy donors and cancer patients. Sequencing was performed with immunoSEQ multiplex PCR; in TCRdb, only in-frame clones are kept and a portion is missing. Among 200,000 to 250,000 clones listed, 85% to 95% were seen once. The sequenced sample was blood. These receptors were obtained from a man in his forties or fifties in good health.

The chain employs TRBV15 and TRBJ2-7; 9 nucleotides align to TRBD2. The CDR3 runs 18 residues. Trimming took 2 bases from V and 5 from J; bases not matched to a gene: 16. CDR1 is LNHNV, CDR2 YYDKDF, per germline (reference sequence). CDR3 DNA: TGTGCCACCAGCAGACTAGCGGGACTAACCTTGGCCGGCGACGAGCAGTACTTC. This codes for CATSRLAGLTLAGDEQYF. Filled out from reference TRBV15 and TRBJ2-7, the complete variable domain reads DAMVIQNPRYQVTQFGKPVTLSCSQTLNHNVMYWYQQKSSQAPKLLFHYYDKDFNNEADTPDNFQSRRPNTSFCFLDIRSPGLGDTAMYLCATSRLAGLTLAGDEQYFGPGTRLTVT.

The CDR3, as DNA: TGTGCCAGCAGCTTGATGGGCAACACTGAAGCTTTCTTT. It specifies CASSLMGNTEAFF. The chain combines TRBV7-9 with TRBJ1-1, with D uncertain. The CDR3 is 13 amino acids. Between the trimmed V and J ends, which lost 3 bases and 2 bases, there was a span of 7 bases. Germline lookup yields CDR1 SEHNR and CDR2 FQNEAQ (reference sequence).

The V gene is TRBV5-1, the J gene TRBJ2-3, with a tentative D call TRBD1 (6 bases). There are 14 residues in the CDR3. Trimming shortened V by 1 base and J by 3 bases, and 9 bases separated the two germline ends. The V gene's germline CDR1 is SGHRS and CDR2 YFSETQ. CDR3 sequence (DNA): TGCGCCAGCAGCTTGACAGGGCCGACAGATACGCAGTATTTT. Its protein product is CASSLTGPTDTQYF.

The chain is built from TRBV5-1 and TRBJ1-5; 10 bases are shared with TRBD1. J was trimmed by 6 bases and V by 4 bases; bases with no gene match: 7. This CDR3 comprises 15 residues. CDR1 SGHRS and CDR2 YFSETQ come from the germline V gene. Here the CDR3 DNA reads TGCGCCAGCAGCCCCGGGACAGGGGCGGGTCAGCCCCAGCATTTT. Protein product: CASSPGTGAGQPQHF.

The rearrangement uses TRBV2 and TRBJ1-5, with 8 bases matching TRBD1. J lost 7 bases, V lost 5 bases, and 7 bases had no gene match. The germline V gene has CDR1 SNHLY and CDR2 FYNNEI. This CDR3 region has 14 residues. The CDR3 sequence: CASSLQGEGQPQHF. The CDR3 coding sequence is TGTGCCAGCAGTCTACAGGGGGAAGGGCAGCCCCAGCATTTT.

V usage is TRBV10-1 and J usage is TRBJ1-1; 7 bases line up with TRBD1. The CDR3 sequence is 13 residues long. In germline, CDR1 is WNHNN, CDR2 SYGVQD (reference sequence). The J segment lost 6 bases and the V segment lost 7 bases, leaving 8 bases of the junction unmatched. The CDR3 reads CASKKSQGSEAFF. CDR3 in DNA: TGCGCCAGCAAAAAATCACAGGGGTCTGAAGCTTTCTTT.

The rearrangement links TRBV5-1 to TRBJ2-6; the D gene is possibly TRBD1 (5 bases). V was cut by 0 bases and J by 0 bases, with 10 bases left in between. The CDR3 sequence is 17 residues long. Germline CDR1 SGHRS, CDR2 YFSETQ. The CDR3 DNA is TGCGCCAGCAGCTTGGGGCAGGGAAACTCTGGGGCCAACGTCCTGACTTTC. This sequence encodes CASSLGQGNSGANVLTF.

The V gene is TRBV6-5, the J gene TRBJ2-5, with TRBD1 matching 8 bases. CDR3 length equals 14 residues. The V gene end was trimmed by 8 bases and the J gene end by 4 bases; junction bases not matched to a gene: 9. From germline, CDR1 is MNHEY and CDR2 SVGAGI. CDR3 residues: CASRRTGLGETQYF. CDR3 in DNA: TGTGCCAGCCGGCGGACAGGGCTGGGAGAGACCCAGTACTTC.

On this clone itself: The junction departs from germline at one end; a sequencing error may be responsible. The J gene is TRBJ2-5, the V gene TRBV7-8; 8 bases are shared with TRBD2. The CDR3 length is 14 residues. CDR1 and CDR2 (germline): SGHVS, FQNEAQ. This CDR3 is CASSLRLRRGAPHF. The CDR3 DNA reads as TGTGCCAGCAGCTTACGGCTTCGGCGGGGGGCCCCGCACTTC.

The V and J genes are TRBV18 and TRBJ2-5, with TRBD2 identical over 9 bases. The CDR3 covers 15 residues. J gave up 1 base and V 3 bases, and 3 bases lay outside the gene matches. Germline lookup yields CDR1 KGHSH and CDR2 LQKENI. DNA for the CDR3: TGTGCCAGCTCACCCTTTAGCGGGGGCCAAGAGACCCAGTACTTC. It is translated as CASSPFSGGQETQYF.

The J gene is TRBJ2-5, the V gene TRBV7-8; 11 bases map to TRBD2. After removal of 5 bases from V and 5 bases from J, the junction contained 13 bases not matched to a gene. CDR1 is SGHVS and CDR2 is FQNEAQ in the germline V gene. This CDR3 has 17 amino acids. The CDR3 region is CASSGPTSGEIEETQYF. DNA of the CDR3: TGTGCCAGCAGCGGCCCGACTAGCGGGGAGATTGAGGAGACCCAGTACTTC.

V usage is TRBV18 and J usage is TRBJ2-7; D gene unclear. In germline, CDR1 is KGHSH, CDR2 LQKENI. V was trimmed by 2 bases and J by 4 bases, leaving 12 bases between them. The CDR3 is made up of 14 amino acids. The CDR3: CASSPTAVVYEQYF. The CDR3 DNA reads as TGTGCCAGCTCACCAACCGCCGTGGTGTACGAGCAGTACTTC.

The rearrangement links TRBV10-3 to TRBJ1-2; 12 nucleotides agree with TRBD1. The germline V gene encodes CDR1 ENHRY and CDR2 SYGVKD. The CDR3 totals 13 residues. With V trimmed by 7 bases and J by 8 bases, 5 bases remained unmatched. CDR3 amino acids: CAITGTGGAGYTF. CDR3 bases: TGTGCCATCACGGGGACAGGGGGCGCAGGCTACACCTTC.

V usage is TRBV5-5 and J usage is TRBJ2-2; no reliable D call. Looked up from germline, CDR1 is SGHKS and CDR2 is YYEKEE (reference sequence). V lost 2 bases to trimming and J lost 0 bases, with 11 bases between them. The CDR3 is 16 residues long. CDR3 DNA: TGTGCCAGCAGCTTAACATTACAAACGAACACCGGGGAGCTGTTTTTT. It translates to CASSLTLQTNTGELFF.

The chain carries TRBV5-1 and TRBJ2-2; TRBD2 might be the D (5 bases). The CDR3 consists of 15 residues. Germline CDR1 is SGHRS and CDR2 is YFSETQ. V lost 2 bases to trimming and J lost 7 bases, with 15 bases between them. CDR3: CASSFDTRSGGELFF. In DNA, the CDR3 is TGCGCCAGCAGCTTCGACACTCGGAGCGGCGGGGAGCTGTTTTTT.

The genes are TRBV30 and TRBJ1-1; D is unresolved. The CDR3 loop spans 13 amino acids. CDR1 is GTSNPN, CDR2 SVGIG, per germline (reference sequence). Trimming shortened V by 2 bases and J by 1 base, and 8 bases separated the two germline ends. The CDR3 here is CAWSLQTNTEAFF. The CDR3 DNA is TGTGCCTGGAGTCTACAGACGAACACTGAAGCTTTCTTT.

The chain is built from TRBV27 and TRBJ1-4; D is uncertain. V was shortened by 3 bases and J by 12 bases, with 14 bases between the two germline ends. From germline, CDR1 is MNHEY and CDR2 SMNVEV (reference sequence). The CDR3 contains 13 residues. The CDR3: CASSFAPGSELFF. CDR3 bases: TGTGCCAGCAGTTTCGCTCCCGGGTCAGAACTGTTTTTT. Combining the CDR3 with reference TRBV27 and TRBJ1-4 gives the whole variable domain EAQVTQNPRYLITVTGKKLTVTCSQNMNHEYMSWYRQDPGLGLRQIYYSMNVEVTDKGDVPEGYKVSRKEKRNFPLILESPSPNQTSLYFCASSFAPGSELFFGSGTQLSVL.